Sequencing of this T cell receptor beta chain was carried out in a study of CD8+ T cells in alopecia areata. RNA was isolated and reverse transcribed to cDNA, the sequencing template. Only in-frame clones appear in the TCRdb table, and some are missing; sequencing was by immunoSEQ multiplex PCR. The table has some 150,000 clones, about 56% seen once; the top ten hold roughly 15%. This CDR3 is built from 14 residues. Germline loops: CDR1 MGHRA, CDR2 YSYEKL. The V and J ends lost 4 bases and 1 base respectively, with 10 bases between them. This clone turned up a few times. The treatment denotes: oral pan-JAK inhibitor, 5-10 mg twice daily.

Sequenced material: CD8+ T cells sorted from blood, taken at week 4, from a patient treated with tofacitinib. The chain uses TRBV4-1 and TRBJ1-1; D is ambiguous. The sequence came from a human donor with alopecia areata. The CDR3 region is CASSRIEGNTEAFF. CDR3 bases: TGCGCCAGCAGCCGAATTGAGGGGAACACTGAAGCTTTCTTT.